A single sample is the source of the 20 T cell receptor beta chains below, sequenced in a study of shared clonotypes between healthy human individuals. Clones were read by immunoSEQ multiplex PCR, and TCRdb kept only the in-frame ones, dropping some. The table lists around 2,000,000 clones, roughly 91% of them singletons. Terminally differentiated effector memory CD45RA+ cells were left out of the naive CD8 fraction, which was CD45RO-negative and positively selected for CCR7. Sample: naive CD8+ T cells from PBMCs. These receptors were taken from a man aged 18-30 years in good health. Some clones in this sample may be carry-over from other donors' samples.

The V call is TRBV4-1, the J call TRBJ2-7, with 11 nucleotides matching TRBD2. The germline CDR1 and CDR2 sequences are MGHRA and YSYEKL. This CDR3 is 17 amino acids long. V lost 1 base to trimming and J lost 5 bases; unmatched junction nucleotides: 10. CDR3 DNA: TGCGCCAGCAGCCAAGTCCCACTAGCGGGAGTGAACGACGAGCAGTACTTC. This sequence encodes CASSQVPLAGVNDEQYF.

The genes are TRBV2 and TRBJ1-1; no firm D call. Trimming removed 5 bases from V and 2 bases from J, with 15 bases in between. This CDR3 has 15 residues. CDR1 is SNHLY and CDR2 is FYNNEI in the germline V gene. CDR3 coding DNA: TGTGCCAGCAGTCCTGGCCCTGGGTTTAACACTGAAGCTTTCTTT. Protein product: CASSPGPGFNTEAFF.

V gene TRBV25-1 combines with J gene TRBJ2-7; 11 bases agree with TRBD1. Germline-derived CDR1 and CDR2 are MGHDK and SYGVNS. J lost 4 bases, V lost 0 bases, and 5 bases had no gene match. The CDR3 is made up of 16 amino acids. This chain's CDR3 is CASSEYGTGGPYEQYF. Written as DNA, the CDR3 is TGTGCCAGCAGTGAATATGGGACAGGGGGTCCGTACGAGCAGTACTTC.

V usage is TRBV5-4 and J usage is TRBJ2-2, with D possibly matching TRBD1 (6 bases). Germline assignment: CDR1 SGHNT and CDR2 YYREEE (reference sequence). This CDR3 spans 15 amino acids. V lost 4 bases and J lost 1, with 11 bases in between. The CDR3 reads CASSTRQENTGELFF. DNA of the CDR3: TGTGCCAGCAGCACAAGACAGGAGAACACCGGGGAGCTGTTTTTT. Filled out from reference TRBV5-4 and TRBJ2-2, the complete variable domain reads ETGVTQSPTHLIKTRGQQVTLRCSSQSGHNTVSWYQQALGQGPQFIFQYYREEENGRGNFPPRFSGLQFPNYSSELNVNALELDDSALYLCASSTRQENTGELFFGEGSRLTVL.

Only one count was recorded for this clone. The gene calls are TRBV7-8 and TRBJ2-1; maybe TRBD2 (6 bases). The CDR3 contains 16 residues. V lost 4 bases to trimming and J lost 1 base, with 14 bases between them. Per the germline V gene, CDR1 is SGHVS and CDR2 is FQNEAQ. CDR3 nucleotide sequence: TGTGCCAGCAGCTCGGGCTATGGGGGGTCCTACAATGAGCAGTTCTTC. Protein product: CASSSGYGGSYNEQFF.

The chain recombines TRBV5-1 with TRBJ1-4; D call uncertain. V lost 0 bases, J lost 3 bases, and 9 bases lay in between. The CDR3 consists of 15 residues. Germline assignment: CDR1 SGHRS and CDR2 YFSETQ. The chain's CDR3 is CASSLEPRANEKLFF. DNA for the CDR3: TGCGCCAGCAGCTTGGAGCCTCGGGCTAATGAAAAACTGTTTTTT.

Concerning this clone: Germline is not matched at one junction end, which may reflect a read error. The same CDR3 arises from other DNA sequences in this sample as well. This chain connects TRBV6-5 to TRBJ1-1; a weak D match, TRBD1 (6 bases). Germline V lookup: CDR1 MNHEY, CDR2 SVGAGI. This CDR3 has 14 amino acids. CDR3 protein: CASSYYRVNTEAFF. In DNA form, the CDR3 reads TGTGCCAGCAGTTACTACAGGGTGAACACTGAAGCCTTCTTT.

For the CDR3, the DNA is TGTGCCAGCACAAGCCGAGGGGTCGCATACTACGAGCAGTACTTC. This codes for CASTSRGVAYYEQYF. The chain is built from TRBV6-1 and TRBJ2-7; D may be TRBD1 or TRBD2 (5 bases each). V lost 7 bases and J lost 3, with 19 bases in between. The CDR3 is 15 residues long. Germline loops: CDR1 MNHNS, CDR2 SASEGT.

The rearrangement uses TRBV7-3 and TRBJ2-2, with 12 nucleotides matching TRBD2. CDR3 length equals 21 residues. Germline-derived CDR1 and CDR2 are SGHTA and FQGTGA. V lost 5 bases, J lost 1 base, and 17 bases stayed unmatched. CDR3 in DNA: TGTGCCAGCAGCCTAATACCGGGACTAGCGGGTTCTAATAAGAACACCGGGGAGCTGTTTTTT. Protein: CASSLIPGLAGSNKNTGELFF.

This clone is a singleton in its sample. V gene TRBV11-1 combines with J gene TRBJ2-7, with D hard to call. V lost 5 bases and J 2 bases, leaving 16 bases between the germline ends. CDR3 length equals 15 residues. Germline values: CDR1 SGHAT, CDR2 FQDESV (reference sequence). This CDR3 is CASSESTAPTYEQYF. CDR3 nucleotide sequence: TGTGCCAGCAGCGAAAGCACAGCGCCCACCTACGAGCAGTACTTC.

The chain's CDR3 is CATSIPRGDTGELFF. The CDR3 region has the DNA TGTGCCACCAGCATACCAAGAGGGGACACCGGGGAGCTGTTTTTT. This rearrangement joins TRBV15 to TRBJ2-2; either TRBD1 or TRBD2 may fit D (5 bases each). Trimming pared 4 bases from V and 3 bases from J, leaving 12 bases between. The CDR3 contains 15 residues. Germline loops: CDR1 LNHNV, CDR2 YYDKDF (reference sequence).

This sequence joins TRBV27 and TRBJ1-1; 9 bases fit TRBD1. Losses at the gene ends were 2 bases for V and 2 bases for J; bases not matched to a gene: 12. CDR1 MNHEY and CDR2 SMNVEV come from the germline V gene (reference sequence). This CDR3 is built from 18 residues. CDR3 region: CASSLNRGQSQGNTEAFF. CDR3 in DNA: TGTGCCAGCAGTTTAAACAGGGGGCAATCCCAAGGAAACACTGAAGCTTTCTTT.

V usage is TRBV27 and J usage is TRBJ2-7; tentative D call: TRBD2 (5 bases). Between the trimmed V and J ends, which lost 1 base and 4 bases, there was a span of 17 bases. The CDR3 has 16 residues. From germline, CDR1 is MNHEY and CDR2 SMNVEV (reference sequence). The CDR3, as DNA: TGTGCCAGCAGTTTATGGACGGGATCGAAGGGTTACGAGCAGTACTTC. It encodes CASSLWTGSKGYEQYF.

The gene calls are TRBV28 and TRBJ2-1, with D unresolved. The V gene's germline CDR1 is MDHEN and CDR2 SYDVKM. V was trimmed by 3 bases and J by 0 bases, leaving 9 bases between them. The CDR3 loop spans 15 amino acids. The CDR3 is CASSFFGNSYNEQFF. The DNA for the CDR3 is TGTGCCAGCAGTTTTTTTGGGAACTCCTACAATGAGCAGTTCTTC.

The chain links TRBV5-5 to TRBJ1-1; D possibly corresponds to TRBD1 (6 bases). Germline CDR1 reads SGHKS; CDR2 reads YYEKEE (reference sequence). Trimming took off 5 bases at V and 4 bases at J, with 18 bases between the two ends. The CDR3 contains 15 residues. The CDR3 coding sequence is TGTGCCAGCAGGTACCGGGGGGCCCCTAGCACTGAAGCTTTCTTT. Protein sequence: CASRYRGAPSTEAFF. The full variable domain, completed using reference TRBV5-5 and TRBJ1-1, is DAGVTQSPTHLIKTRGQQVTLRCSPISGHKSVSWYQQVLGQGPQFIFQYYEKEERGRGNFPDRFSARQFPNYSSELNVNALLLGDSALYLCASRYRGAPSTEAFFGQGTRLTVV.

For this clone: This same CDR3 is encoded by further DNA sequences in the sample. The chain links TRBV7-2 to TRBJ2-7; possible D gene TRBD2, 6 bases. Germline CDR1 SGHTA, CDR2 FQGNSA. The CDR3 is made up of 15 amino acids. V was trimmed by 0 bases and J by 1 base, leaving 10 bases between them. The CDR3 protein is CASSLASGASYEQYF. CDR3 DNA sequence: TGTGCCAGCAGCTTAGCTAGCGGAGCTTCCTACGAGCAGTACTTC. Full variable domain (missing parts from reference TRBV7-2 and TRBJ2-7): GAGVSQSPSNKVTEKGKDVELRCDPISGHTALYWYRQSLGQGLEFLIYFQGNSAPDKSGLPSDRFSAERTGGSVSTLTIQRTQQEDSAVYLCASSLASGASYEQYFGPGTRLTVT.

Here the CDR3 DNA reads TGTGCCAGCAGTGGTGTAACTAGCCCTCCCTACGAGCAGTACTTC. Its translation: CASSGVTSPPYEQYF. This rearrangement joins TRBV2 to TRBJ2-7, with D possibly matching TRBD2 (6 bases). The germline gives CDR1 SNHLY, CDR2 FYNNEI. The V and J ends lost 4 bases and 2 bases respectively, with 15 bases between them. The CDR3 runs 15 residues.

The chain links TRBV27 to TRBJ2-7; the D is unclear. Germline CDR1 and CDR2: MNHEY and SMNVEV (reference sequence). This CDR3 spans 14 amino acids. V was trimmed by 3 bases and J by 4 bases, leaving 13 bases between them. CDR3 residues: CASSFTALPYEQYF. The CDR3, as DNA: TGTGCCAGCAGTTTTACGGCCTTGCCATACGAGCAGTACTTC.

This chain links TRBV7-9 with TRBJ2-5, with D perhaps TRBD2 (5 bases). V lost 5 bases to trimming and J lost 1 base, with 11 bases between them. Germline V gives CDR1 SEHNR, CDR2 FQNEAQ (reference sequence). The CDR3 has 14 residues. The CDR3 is CASSPTGFQETQYF. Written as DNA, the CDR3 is TGTGCCAGCAGCCCTACGGGATTCCAAGAGACCCAGTACTTC.

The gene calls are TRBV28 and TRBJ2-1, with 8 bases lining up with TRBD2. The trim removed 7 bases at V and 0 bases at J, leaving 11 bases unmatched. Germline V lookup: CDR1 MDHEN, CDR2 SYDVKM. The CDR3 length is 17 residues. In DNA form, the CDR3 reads TGTGCCAGCAAGAGCGGGAGTCGGGGCGGCTCCTACAATGAGCAGTTCTTC. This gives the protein CASKSGSRGGSYNEQFF.